The T cell receptor beta chain described here comes from a study of blood T cell repertoires in COVID-19. The CDR3 has 16 residues. V lost 4 bases and J lost 1, with 13 bases in between. The germline V gene has CDR1 SGHTA and CDR2 FQGNSA. TCRdb's copy holds only in-frame clones and misses some; the assay was immunoSEQ multiplex PCR. The sample shows over 80,000 clones, around 87% of them seen only once. This sequence was found in a human donor in a cohort sampled during active COVID-19. The V and J genes are TRBV7-2 and TRBJ2-2; maybe TRBD1 (6 bases). The sequenced sample was peripheral blood. The CDR3 loop reads CASSSTGGKNTGELFF. The CDR3 DNA is TGTGCCAGCAGCTCGACAGGAGGAAAGAACACCGGGGAGCTGTTTTTT. Drawing the rest from reference TRBV7-2 and TRBJ2-2, the complete variable domain is GAGVSQSPSNKVTEKGKDVELRCDPISGHTALYWYRQSLGQGLEFLIYFQGNSAPDKSGLPSDRFSAERTGGSVSTLTIQRTQQEDSAVYLCASSSTGGKNTGELFFGEGSRLTVL.